The 8 T cell receptor beta chains below were found in one sample sequenced in a study of shared clonotypes between healthy human individuals. Repertoires were generated with immunoSEQ multiplex PCR, while TCRdb's copy carries only in-frame clones and drops some. The sample consists of more than 2,000,000 clones, over 85% of them appearing once. Material for sequencing was naive CD4+ T cells sorted from blood. Subset reported: CD45RA+ positively selected. Receptor source: a man aged 18 to 29 in good health.

The chain employs TRBV9 and TRBJ2-7, with D unclear. CDR1 and CDR2 (germline): SGDLS, YYNGEE. Deletions cut 5 bases from V and 5 bases from J, with 11 bases between. The CDR3 has 12 amino acids. The CDR3 DNA is TGTGCCAGCAGTATGACTGACAACGAGCAGTACTTC. Its protein is CASSMTDNEQYF.

This chain joins TRBV6-1 and TRBJ1-5; perhaps TRBD1 as D (6 bases). This CDR3 has 15 residues. V lost 8 bases and J 4 bases, leaving 18 bases between the germline ends. CDR1 is MNHNS, CDR2 SASEGT, per germline. In nucleotides, the CDR3 is TGTGCCAGCGCCTTAGCCGGGACAATAAATCAGCCCCAGCATTTT. It is translated as CASALAGTINQPQHF.

The chain carries TRBV4-3 and TRBJ2-1, with 14 bases matching TRBD2. This CDR3 is 16 amino acids long. V lost 4 bases and J lost 9; bases outside the gene matches: 8. In germline, CDR1 is LGHNA, CDR2 YSLEER. The CDR3 region has the DNA TGCGCCAGCAGCCCCGGACTAGCGGGAGGAGTCGGTGAGCAGTTCTTC. The encoded protein is CASSPGLAGGVGEQFF.

The chain recombines TRBV9 with TRBJ2-4; a possible D gene is TRBD2 (6 bases). In germline, CDR1 is SGDLS, CDR2 YYNGEE. The ends were cut back, 0 bases at V and 2 bases at J, with 18 bases in the middle. The CDR3 covers 18 residues. CDR3 sequence: CASSVDGGPSSTKNIQYF. For the CDR3, the DNA is TGTGCCAGCAGCGTAGACGGAGGGCCATCTTCCACCAAAAACATTCAGTACTTC. Together with reference TRBV9 and TRBJ2-4, the CDR3 gives the full variable domain: DSGVTQTPKHLITATGQRVTLRCSPRSGDLSVYWYQQSLDQGLQFLIQYYNGEERAKGNILERFSAQQFPDLHSELNLSSLELGDSALYFCASSVDGGPSSTKNIQYFGAGTRLSVL.

The genes are TRBV5-1 and TRBJ2-7, with 8 bases that match TRBD1. V was pared by 1 base and J by 2 bases, with 5 bases of the junction left unmatched. Germline CDR1 and CDR2: SGHRS and YFSETQ. The CDR3 has 15 residues. The CDR3 DNA reads as TGCGCCAGCAGCTTGTCCGGACAGGGCACCTACGAGCAGTACTTC. Its translation: CASSLSGQGTYEQYF.

The chain is built from TRBV11-2 and TRBJ2-7, with D hard to call. V was trimmed by 5 bases and J by 4 bases, leaving 9 bases between them. Per germline, CDR1 SGHAT and CDR2 FQNNGV. This CDR3 comprises 12 residues. For the CDR3, the DNA is TGTGCCAGCAGCCCCGTCGGGTACGAGCAGTACTTC. Its translation is CASSPVGYEQYF.

V usage is TRBV11-2 and J usage is TRBJ2-2; 7 nucleotides line up with TRBD2. The CDR3 is 17 residues long. J was trimmed by 2 bases and V by 5 bases; bases with no gene match: 11. Germline loops: CDR1 SGHAT, CDR2 FQNNGV. CDR3 bases: TGTGCCAGCAGCGCCCCGACTAGCCGGCTTAACACCGGGGAGCTGTTTTTT. It is translated as CASSAPTSRLNTGELFF.

V usage is TRBV30 and J usage is TRBJ1-3; D call uncertain. The V gene lost 6 bases and the J gene lost 0 bases, with 9 bases spanning the gap. The CDR3 runs to 13 residues. CDR1 and CDR2 from the germline V gene are GTSNPN and SVGIG (reference sequence). CDR3 residues: CACAFTSGNTIYF. For the CDR3, the DNA is TGTGCCTGCGCTTTCACCTCTGGAAACACCATATATTTT.